This TCR beta chain is drawn from a study of cytomegalovirus exposure and HLA in healthy donors. With respect to this clone: Its antigen remains unidentified.

It was with 60 Vbeta and 13 Jbeta primers that the PCR ran. The table came from immunoSEQ multiplex PCR; TCRdb's copy has only in-frame clones and leaves some out. The sample yields 90,000 to 100,000 clones, about 75% seen once. Study results and caveats: Donor immune exposure was known only as CMV serostatus. TCR beta V segments were, for the most part, productive about 87% or about 30% of the time in an earlier analysis. Common viral pathogens seemed to be connected with several of the most significant clusters, according to a later analysis.

The sample was PBMCs. The TCR was taken from a man aged 35 to 55 in good health and CMV-seropositive.

The CDR3 DNA reads as TGTGCCAGCAGTGAAGGGGTGGGGCGGGGGATCCAGCCCCAGCATTTT. Its translation is CASSEGVGRGIQPQHF. The gene calls are TRBV6-1 and TRBJ1-5; TRBD1 is a possible D gene (5 bases). The CDR3 is 16 residues long. Per germline, CDR1 MNHNS and CDR2 SASEGT. The ends were cut back, 1 base at V and 7 bases at J, with 17 bases in the middle.